Shown below are 6 T cell receptor beta chains from a single sample sequenced in a study of blood T cell repertoires in COVID-19. Here immunoSEQ multiplex PCR was the method, and the copy in TCRdb shows in-frame clones only, minus some. The sample gives around 100,000 clones, roughly 84% of which show up once; approximately 2% is in the top ten. Sequencing input: peripheral blood. Receptors originate from a man between 70 and 80 years old with active or convalescent COVID-19.

The V call is TRBV18, the J call TRBJ2-1; a possible D gene is TRBD2 (6 bases). The CDR3 has 15 amino acids. V dropped 4 bases and J dropped 1 base, with 11 bases sitting between them. Germline CDR1 is KGHSH and CDR2 is LQKENI. The CDR3 region has the DNA TGTGCCAGCTCACTTCGACTAGGATCCTACAATGAGCAGTTCTTC. Amino acids: CASSLRLGSYNEQFF.

The gene calls are TRBV7-6 and TRBJ2-3; 9 bases align to TRBD2. V trimming: 0 bases; J trimming: 2 bases; junction bases outside the gene matches: 6. Germline CDR1 SGHVS, CDR2 FNYEAQ. The CDR3 sequence is 17 residues long. CDR3 sequence reads: CASSLAVRGGTTDTQYF. Written as DNA, the CDR3 is TGTGCCAGCAGCTTAGCGGTGCGGGGGGGCACCACAGATACGCAGTATTTT.

The chain joins TRBV24-1 to TRBJ2-7; TRBD2 is a possible D gene (7 bases). Trimming took off 3 bases at V and 6 bases at J, with 20 bases between the two ends. CDR3 length: 16 amino acids. Germline values: CDR1 KGHDR, CDR2 SFDVKD. This CDR3 reads CATSDPGRGAWGEQYF. Here the CDR3 DNA reads TGTGCCACCAGTGATCCCGGCCGGGGGGCTTGGGGCGAGCAGTACTTC.

The CDR3 is CASSRPPRHPPDTQYF. The CDR3 nucleotides read TGCGCCAGCAGCCGCCCGCCCAGGCATCCCCCAGATACGCAGTATTTT. The V call is TRBV4-3, the J call TRBJ2-3; D gene ambiguous. This CDR3 comprises 16 residues. The V end was cut by 4 bases, the J end by 4 bases, with 18 bases between. Germline V gene sequence: CDR1 LGHNA, CDR2 YSLEER.

This chain uses TRBV6-1 with TRBJ2-3; 7 bases fit TRBD2. Germline values: CDR1 MNHNS, CDR2 SASEGT. V gave up 0 bases and J gave up 5 bases; unmatched junction bases: 5. CDR3 length equals 15 residues. Here the CDR3 DNA reads TGTGCCAGCAGTGAAGCGCCGGGGGGAATAGATACGCAGTATTTT. The encoded protein is CASSEAPGGIDTQYF.

The rearrangement joins TRBV5-1 to TRBJ1-4; possibly TRBD1 for D (5 bases). The germline gives CDR1 SGHRS, CDR2 YFSETQ. Trimming took off 0 bases at V and 6 bases at J, with 12 bases between the two ends. The CDR3 totals 15 residues. Written as DNA, the CDR3 is TGCGCCAGCAGCTTGGGTACGGGAGGGGATGAAAAACTGTTTTTT. This translates into CASSLGTGGDEKLFF.